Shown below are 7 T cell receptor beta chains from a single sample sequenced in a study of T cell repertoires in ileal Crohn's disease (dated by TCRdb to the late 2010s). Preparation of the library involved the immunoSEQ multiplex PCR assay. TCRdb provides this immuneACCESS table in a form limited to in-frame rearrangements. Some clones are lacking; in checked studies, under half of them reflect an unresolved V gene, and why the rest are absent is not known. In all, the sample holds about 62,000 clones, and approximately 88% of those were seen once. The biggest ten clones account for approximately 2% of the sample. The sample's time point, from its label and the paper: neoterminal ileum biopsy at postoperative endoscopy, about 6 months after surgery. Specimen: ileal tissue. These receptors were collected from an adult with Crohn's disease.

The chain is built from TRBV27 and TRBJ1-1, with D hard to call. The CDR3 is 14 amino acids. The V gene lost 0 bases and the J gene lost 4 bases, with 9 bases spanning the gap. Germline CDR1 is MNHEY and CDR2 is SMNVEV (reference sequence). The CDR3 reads CASSLSRTGTEAFF. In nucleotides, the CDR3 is TGTGCCAGCAGTTTATCAAGAACGGGCACTGAAGCTTTCTTT.

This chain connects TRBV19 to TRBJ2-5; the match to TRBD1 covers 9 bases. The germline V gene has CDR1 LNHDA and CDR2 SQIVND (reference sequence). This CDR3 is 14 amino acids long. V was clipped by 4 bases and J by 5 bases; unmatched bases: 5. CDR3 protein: CASSKGQGMETQYF. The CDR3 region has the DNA TGTGCCAGTAGTAAGGGACAGGGTATGGAGACCCAGTACTTC.

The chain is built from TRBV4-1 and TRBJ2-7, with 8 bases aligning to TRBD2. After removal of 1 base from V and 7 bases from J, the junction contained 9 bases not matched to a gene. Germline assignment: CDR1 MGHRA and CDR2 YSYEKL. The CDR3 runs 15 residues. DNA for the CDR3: TGCGCCAGCAGCCAAGGAACGGGGGGGCCCGGAGAGCAGTACGTC. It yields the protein CASSQGTGGPGEQYV.

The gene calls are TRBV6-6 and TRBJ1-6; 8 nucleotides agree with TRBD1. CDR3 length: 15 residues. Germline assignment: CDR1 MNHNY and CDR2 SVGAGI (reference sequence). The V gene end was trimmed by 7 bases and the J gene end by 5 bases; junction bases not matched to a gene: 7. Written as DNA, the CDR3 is TGTGCCAGCAAAGGACAGGGACTAAATAATTCACCCCTCCACTTT. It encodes CASKGQGLNNSPLHF.

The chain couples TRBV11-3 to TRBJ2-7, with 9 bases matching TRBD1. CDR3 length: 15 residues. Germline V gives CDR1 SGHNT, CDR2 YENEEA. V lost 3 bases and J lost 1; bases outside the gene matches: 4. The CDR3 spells CASSFTGGASYEQYF. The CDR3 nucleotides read TGTGCCAGCAGCTTTACAGGGGGCGCATCCTACGAGCAGTACTTC.

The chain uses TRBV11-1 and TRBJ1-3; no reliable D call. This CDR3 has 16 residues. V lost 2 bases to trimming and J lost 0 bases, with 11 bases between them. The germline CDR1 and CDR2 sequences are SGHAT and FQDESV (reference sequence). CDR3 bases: TGTGCCAGCAGCTTACAGGCGGGTATCTCTGGAAACACCATATATTTT. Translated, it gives CASSLQAGISGNTIYF.

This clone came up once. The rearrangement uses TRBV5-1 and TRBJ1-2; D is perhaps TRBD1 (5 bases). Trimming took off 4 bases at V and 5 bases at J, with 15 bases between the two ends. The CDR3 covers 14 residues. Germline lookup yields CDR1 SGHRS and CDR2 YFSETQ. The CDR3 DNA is TGCGCCAGCAGCCCGGGGGGGTCCGAATATGGCTACACCTTC. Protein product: CASSPGGSEYGYTF.